This T cell receptor beta chain derives from a study of T cell changes during pregnancy in multiple sclerosis. V shed 6 bases and J 2 bases; nucleotides not matched to a gene: 7. This CDR3 spans 16 amino acids. Looked up from germline, CDR1 is SNHLY and CDR2 is FYNNEI. Only in-frame clones appear in the TCRdb table, and some are missing; sequencing was by immunoSEQ multiplex PCR. Of tens of thousands of clones listed, approximately 92% are singletons. This TCR was recovered from a female donor with multiple sclerosis, enrolled in a pregnancy study. The chain joins TRBV2 to TRBJ2-5; 12 bases fit TRBD2. The specimen comprised peripheral blood, sampled in the first trimester of pregnancy. The CDR3 DNA reads TGTGCCAGCAGCCGACTAGCGGGGGCCTCGCAAGAGACCCAGTACTTC. Translating it yields CASSRLAGASQETQYF.